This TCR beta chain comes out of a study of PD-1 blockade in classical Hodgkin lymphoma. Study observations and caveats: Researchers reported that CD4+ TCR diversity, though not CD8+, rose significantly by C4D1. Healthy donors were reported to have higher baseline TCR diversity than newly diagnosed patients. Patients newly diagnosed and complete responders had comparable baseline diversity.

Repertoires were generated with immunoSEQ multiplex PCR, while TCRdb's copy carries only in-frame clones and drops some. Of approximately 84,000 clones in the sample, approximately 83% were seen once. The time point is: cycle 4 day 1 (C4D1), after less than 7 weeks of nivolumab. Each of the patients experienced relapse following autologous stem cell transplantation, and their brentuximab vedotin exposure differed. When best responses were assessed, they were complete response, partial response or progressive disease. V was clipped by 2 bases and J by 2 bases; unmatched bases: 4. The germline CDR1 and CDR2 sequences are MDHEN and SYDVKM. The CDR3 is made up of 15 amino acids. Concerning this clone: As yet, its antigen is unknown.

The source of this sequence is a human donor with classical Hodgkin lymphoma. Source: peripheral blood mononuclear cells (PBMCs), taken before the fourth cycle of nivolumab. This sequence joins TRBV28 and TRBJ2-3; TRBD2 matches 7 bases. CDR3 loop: CASSLSGENTDTQYF. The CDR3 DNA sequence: TGTGCCAGCAGTTTAAGCGGGGAGAACACAGATACGCAGTATTTT.